Listed below are T cell receptor beta chains from one sample, sequenced in a study of cytomegalovirus exposure and HLA in healthy donors. The repertoire was sequenced with immunoSEQ multiplex PCR; TCRdb's copy has only in-frame clones and lacks some. The table shows some 130,000 clones, with approximately 80% occurring only once. Sequencing was carried out using PBMCs. The source is a man aged 25 to 40 in good health and CMV-seronegative. Each CDR3 is given with its conserved first and last residue. Fields, in order: CDR3 protein, CDR3 DNA, J gene, clone size, D gene, V gene. A D gene is named only where the DNA matches it firmly. Expanded clones get a size class; other rows say once, few or many, or leave the size out.

CAIRGQIRETQYF TGTGCCATCAGAGGACAGATCCGGGAGACCCAGTACTTC TRBJ2-5 . . TRBV10-3
CASSLETGYTDTQYF TGTGCCAGCAGCTTGGAGACAGGGTACACAGATACGCAGTATTTT TRBJ2-3 . TRBD1 TRBV7-2
CAWAVSGNTIYF TGTGCCTGGGCAGTCTCTGGAAACACCATATATTTT TRBJ1-3 . . TRBV30
CASSRNRAQETQYF TGTGCCAGCAGCCGTAATCGAGCCCAAGAGACCCAGTACTTC TRBJ2-5 . . TRBV7-8
CASSAGGSGNTIYF TGTGCCAGCAGTGCGGGGGGCTCTGGAAACACCATATATTTT TRBJ1-3 . . TRBV6-1
CASSAMGRAGDTQYF TGTGCCAGCAGTGCGATGGGCAGGGCAGGCGATACGCAGTATTTT TRBJ2-3 . . TRBV6-1
CASSLAVRSGELFF TGTGCCAGCAGCTTAGCAGTGCGATCCGGGGAGCTGTTTTTT TRBJ2-2 . . TRBV7-8
CASSLLDRNYEQYF TGTGCCAGCAGCTTGCTGGACAGAAACTACGAGCAGTACTTC TRBJ2-7 . . TRBV5-6
CASSSLRLAGANEQYF TGTGCCAGCAGTTCATTAAGACTAGCGGGAGCGAACGAGCAGTACTTC TRBJ2-7 . TRBD2 TRBV28
CASNRGQGSSTEAFF TGCGCCAGCAATAGAGGACAGGGGTCGAGCACTGAAGCTTTCTTT TRBJ1-1 few TRBD1 TRBV4-1
CASTPGLAGEQYF TGTGCCAGCACTCCGGGACTAGCGGGCGAGCAGTACTTC TRBJ2-7 . TRBD2 TRBV2
CASSETRGGGELFF TGCGCCAGCAGTGAAACGAGGGGGGGCGGGGAGCTGTTTTTT TRBJ2-2 . . TRBV10-1
CASSSGSGMYNEQFF TGTGCCAGTAGTAGCGGCAGCGGGATGTACAATGAGCAGTTCTTC TRBJ2-1 . TRBD2 TRBV19
CASRLTGGWAGELFF TGTGCCAGCAGACTTACAGGGGGCTGGGCCGGGGAGCTGTTTTTT TRBJ2-2 . TRBD1 TRBV28
CASSSPYEQYF TGTGCCAGCAGCTCCCCTTACGAGCAGTACTTC TRBJ2-7 few . TRBV7-9
CSAQVQETQYF TGCAGTGCCCAGGTTCAAGAGACCCAGTACTTC TRBJ2-5 few . TRBV20-1
CASRGPGETGELFF TGTGCCAGTAGAGGCCCAGGGGAAACCGGGGAGCTGTTTTTT TRBJ2-2 . . TRBV19
CASSWGQGAFDEQFF TGTGCCAGCAGTTGGGGACAGGGGGCCTTTGATGAGCAGTTCTTC TRBJ2-1 . TRBD1 TRBV27
CASSQQGQPQHF TGTGCCAGCAGCCAACAGGGTCAGCCCCAGCATTTT TRBJ1-5 . . TRBV27
CASLQRDTDTQYF TGTGCCAGCTTGCAGCGGGACACAGATACGCAGTATTTT TRBJ2-3 . TRBD2 TRBV2
CASSLARNYGYTF TGTGCCAGCAGCTTAGCCAGGAACTATGGCTACACCTTC TRBJ1-2 . . TRBV7-8
CASSPGGRSYEQYF TGTGCCAGCAGCCCGGGAGGGAGATCCTACGAGCAGTACTTC TRBJ2-7 . TRBD2 TRBV7-8
CASSLDSRLTDTQYF TGTGCCAGCAGCTTAGATTCGCGGCTCACAGATACGCAGTATTTT TRBJ2-3 . . TRBV7-2
CASWGLLGGYTF TGTGCCAGTTGGGGGCTTTTGGGTGGCTACACCTTC TRBJ1-2 . . TRBV28
CASSGGTSGGADTQYF TGCGCCAGCAGCGGAGGGACTAGCGGGGGTGCAGATACGCAGTATTTT TRBJ2-3 . TRBD2 TRBV5-1
CASSLGYTSSYEQYF TGCGCCAGCAGCTTGGGTTACACCAGCTCCTACGAGCAGTACTTC TRBJ2-7 . . TRBV5-1